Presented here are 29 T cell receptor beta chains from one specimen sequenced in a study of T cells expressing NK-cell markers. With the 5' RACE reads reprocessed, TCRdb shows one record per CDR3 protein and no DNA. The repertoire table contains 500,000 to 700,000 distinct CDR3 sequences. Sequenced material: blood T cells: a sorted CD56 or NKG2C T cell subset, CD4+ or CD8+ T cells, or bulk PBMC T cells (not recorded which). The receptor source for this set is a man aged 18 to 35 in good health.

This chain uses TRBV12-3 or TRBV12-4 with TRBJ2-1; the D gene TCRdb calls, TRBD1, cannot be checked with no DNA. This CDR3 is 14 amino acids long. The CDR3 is CASSPSPGNNEQFF.

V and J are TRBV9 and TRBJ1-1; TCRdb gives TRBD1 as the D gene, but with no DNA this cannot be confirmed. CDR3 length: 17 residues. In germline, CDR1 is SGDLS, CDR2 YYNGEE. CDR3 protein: CASSVDPLGGMNTEAFF. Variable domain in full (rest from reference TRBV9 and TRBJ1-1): DSGVTQTPKHLITATGQRVTLRCSPRSGDLSVYWYQQSLDQGLQFLIQYYNGEERAKGNILERFSAQQFPDLHSELNLSSLELGDSALYFCASSVDPLGGMNTEAFFGQGTRLTVV.

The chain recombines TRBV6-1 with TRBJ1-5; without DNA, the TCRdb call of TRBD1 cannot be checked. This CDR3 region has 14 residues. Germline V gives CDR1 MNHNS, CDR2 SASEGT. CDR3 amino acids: CASSERDIGQPQHF.

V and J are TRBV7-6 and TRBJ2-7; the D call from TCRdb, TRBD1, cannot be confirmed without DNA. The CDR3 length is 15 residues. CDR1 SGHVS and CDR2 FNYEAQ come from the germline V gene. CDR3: CASSSMAGENHEQYF.

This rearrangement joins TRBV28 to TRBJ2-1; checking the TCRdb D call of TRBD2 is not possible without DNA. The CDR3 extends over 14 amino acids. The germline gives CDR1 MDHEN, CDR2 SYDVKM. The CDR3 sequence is CASSLTGAFHEQFF.

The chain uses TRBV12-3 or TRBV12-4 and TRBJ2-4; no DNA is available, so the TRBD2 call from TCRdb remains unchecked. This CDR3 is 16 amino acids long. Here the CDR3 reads CASRPEVASGSHIQYF.

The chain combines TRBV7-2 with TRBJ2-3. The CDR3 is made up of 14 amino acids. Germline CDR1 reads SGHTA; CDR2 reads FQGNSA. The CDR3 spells CASSLVVGTDTQYF.

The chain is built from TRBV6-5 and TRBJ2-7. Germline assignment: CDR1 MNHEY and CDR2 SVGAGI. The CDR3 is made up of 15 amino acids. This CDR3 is CASSYSFREPGEQYF.

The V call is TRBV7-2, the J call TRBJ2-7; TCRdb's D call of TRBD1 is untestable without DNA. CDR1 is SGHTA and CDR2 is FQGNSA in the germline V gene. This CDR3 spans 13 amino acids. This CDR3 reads CARTGTANYEQYF.

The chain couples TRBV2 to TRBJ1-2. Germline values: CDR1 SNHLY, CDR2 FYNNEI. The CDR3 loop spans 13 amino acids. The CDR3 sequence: CASSGSSFYGYTF. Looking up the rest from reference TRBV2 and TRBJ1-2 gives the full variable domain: EPEVTQTPSHQVTQMGQEVILRCVPISNHLYFYWYRQILGQKVEFLVSFYNNEISEKSEIFDDQFSVERPDGSNFTLKIRSTKLEDSAMYFCASSGSSFYGYTFGSGTRLTVV.

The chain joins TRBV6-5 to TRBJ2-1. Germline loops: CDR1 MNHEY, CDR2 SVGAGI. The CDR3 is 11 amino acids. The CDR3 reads CASKFYDEQFF.

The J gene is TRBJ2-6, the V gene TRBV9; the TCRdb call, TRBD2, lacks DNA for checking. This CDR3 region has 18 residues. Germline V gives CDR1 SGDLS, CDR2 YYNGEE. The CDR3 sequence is CASSVVPDYQAGANVLTF.

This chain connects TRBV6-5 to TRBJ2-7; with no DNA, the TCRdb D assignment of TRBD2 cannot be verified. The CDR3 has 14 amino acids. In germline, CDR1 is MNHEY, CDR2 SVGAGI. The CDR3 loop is CASSSSGPLIEQYF.

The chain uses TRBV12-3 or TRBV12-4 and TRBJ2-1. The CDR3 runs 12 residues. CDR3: CASSFVVTEQFF.

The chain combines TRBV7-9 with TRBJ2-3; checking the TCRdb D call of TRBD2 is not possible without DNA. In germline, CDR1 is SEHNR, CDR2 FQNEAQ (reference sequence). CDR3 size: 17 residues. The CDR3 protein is CASSLLGAGGPPDTQYF.

CDR3 loop: CATTDRVGETQYF. The chain combines TRBV12-3 or TRBV12-4 with TRBJ2-5; TCRdb indicates TRBD1, and absent DNA this call remains unverified. This CDR3 comprises 13 residues.

The CDR3 spells CASSARATSSYEQYF. The chain joins TRBV7-2 to TRBJ2-7; TCRdb's assignment of TRBD1 cannot be checked, as there is no DNA. The CDR3 loop spans 15 amino acids. Germline V lookup: CDR1 SGHTA, CDR2 FQGNSA.

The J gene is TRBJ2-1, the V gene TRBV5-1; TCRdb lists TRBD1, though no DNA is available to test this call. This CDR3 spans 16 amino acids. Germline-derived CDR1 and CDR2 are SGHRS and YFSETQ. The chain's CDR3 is CASSVNRVSSYNEQFF.

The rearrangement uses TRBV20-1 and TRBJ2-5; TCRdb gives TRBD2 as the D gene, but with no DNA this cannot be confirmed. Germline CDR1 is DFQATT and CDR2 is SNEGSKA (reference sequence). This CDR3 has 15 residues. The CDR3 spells CSASPPAGKQETQYF.

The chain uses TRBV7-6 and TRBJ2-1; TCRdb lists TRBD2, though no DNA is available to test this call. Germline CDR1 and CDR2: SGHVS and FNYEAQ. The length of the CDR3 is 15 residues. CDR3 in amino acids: CASSPSGRAMNEQFF.

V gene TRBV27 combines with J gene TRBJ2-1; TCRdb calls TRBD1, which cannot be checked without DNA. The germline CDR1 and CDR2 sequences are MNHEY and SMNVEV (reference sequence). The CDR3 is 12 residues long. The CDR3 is CASSPQGMEQFF.

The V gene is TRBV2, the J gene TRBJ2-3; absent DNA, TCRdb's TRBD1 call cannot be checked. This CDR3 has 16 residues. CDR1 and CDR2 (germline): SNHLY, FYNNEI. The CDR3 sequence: CASSEGNRAGADTQYF.

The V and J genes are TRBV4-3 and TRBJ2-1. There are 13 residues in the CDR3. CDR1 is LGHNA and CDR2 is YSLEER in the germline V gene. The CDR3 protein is CASSQERVGEQFF.

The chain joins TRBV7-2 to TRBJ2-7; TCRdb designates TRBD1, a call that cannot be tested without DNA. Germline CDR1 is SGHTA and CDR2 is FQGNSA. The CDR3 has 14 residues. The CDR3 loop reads CASSLVQGQNEQYF.

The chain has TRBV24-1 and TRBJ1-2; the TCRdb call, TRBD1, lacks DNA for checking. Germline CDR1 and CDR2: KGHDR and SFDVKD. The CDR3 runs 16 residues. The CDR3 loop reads CATSDAPGGDNYGYTF.

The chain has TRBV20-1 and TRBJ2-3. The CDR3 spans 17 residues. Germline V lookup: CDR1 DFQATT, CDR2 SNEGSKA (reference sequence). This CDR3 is CSAKGQWVGGATDTQYF.

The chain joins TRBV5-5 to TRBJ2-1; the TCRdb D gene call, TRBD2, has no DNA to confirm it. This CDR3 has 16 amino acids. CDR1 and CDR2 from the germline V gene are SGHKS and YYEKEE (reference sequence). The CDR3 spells CASSLGVAGGYNEQFF.

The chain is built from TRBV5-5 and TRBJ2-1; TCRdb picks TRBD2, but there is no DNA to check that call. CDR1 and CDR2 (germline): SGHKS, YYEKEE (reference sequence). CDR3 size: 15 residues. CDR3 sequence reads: CASSLALAGGWGQFF. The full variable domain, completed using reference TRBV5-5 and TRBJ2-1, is DAGVTQSPTHLIKTRGQQVTLRCSPISGHKSVSWYQQVLGQGPQFIFQYYEKEERGRGNFPDRFSARQFPNYSSELNVNALLLGDSALYLCASSLALAGGWGQFFGPGTRLTVL.

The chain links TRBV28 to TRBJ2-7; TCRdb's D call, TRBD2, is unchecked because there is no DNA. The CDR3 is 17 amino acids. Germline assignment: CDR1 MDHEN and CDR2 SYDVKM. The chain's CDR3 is CASSGGLAGGVSYEQYF.